This entry describes one T cell receptor beta chain. Its cognate antigen is unknown. Possible read error: a much larger clone is one base away. Out of approximately 10 ml of fresh peripheral blood came the PBMCs. Template material for amplifying TCR beta CDR3 regions consisted of RNA transcripts. The HTBI set primed first-round TCR CDR3 RT-PCR. TCRdb re-called the multiplex PCR reads with MiXCR, one entry per CDR3 protein. The repertoire holds hundreds of thousands of distinct CDR3 sequences, with approximately 17% as singletons. These data come from a study of T cells in Graves' hyperthyroidism and ophthalmopathy. The wider study: Pretreatment peripheral blood was obtained at initial diagnosis. Study-level results: The model predicted ophthalmopathy a median around seven months before onset. Blood also carried most thyroid clonotypes expanded above 0.001.

V gave up 7 bases and J gave up 4 bases, with 22 bases separating them. The CDR3 runs to 16 residues. Per the germline V gene, CDR1 is MNHNS and CDR2 is SASEGT. The chain carries TRBV6-1 and TRBJ2-5; TRBD1 might be the D (8 bases). What was sequenced was blood. The clonotype was recovered from a woman aged 18-29 years with Graves' ophthalmopathy. CDR3 region: CASNLYRGGHRETQYF. The DNA of the CDR3 is TGTGCCAGCAACCTCTACAGGGGGGGCCACCGAGAGACCCAGTACTTC.